These 3 T cell receptor beta chains were sequenced from one sample in a study of shared clonotypes between healthy human individuals. The naive CD8 subset, CD45RO-negative cells positively selected for CCR7, excluded terminally differentiated effector memory CD45RA+ cells. The assay was immunoSEQ multiplex PCR, and TCRdb's table has in-frame clones only and misses some. The repertoire holds millions of clones, with 85% to 95% as singletons. Material: naive CD8+ T cells from PBMCs. All receptors come from a man aged 18 to 30 in good health. Some clones in this sample may be carry-over from other donors' samples.

The chain carries TRBV28 and TRBJ2-2; D gene unclear. Germline V gene sequence: CDR1 MDHEN, CDR2 SYDVKM. V lost 2 bases and J lost 3, with 16 bases in between. The CDR3 length is 17 residues. This CDR3 is CASSLGSSSLDTGELFF. The DNA of the CDR3 is TGTGCCAGCAGTTTAGGTAGTAGTAGCCTAGACACCGGGGAGCTGTTTTTT.

The CDR3 protein is CASSEHGTSTDTQYF. The CDR3 region has the DNA TGCGCCAGCAGTGAGCACGGGACTAGCACAGATACGCAGTATTTT. V and J are TRBV10-1 and TRBJ2-3; perhaps TRBD2 as D (6 bases). Germline values: CDR1 WNHNN, CDR2 SYGVQD (reference sequence). Trimming removed 2 bases from V and 0 bases from J, with 9 bases in between. There are 15 residues in the CDR3.

V gene TRBV7-2 combines with J gene TRBJ2-3; 9 nucleotides align to TRBD2. The CDR3 extends over 16 amino acids. Germline CDR1 and CDR2: SGHTA and FQGNSA. After removal of 2 bases from V and 6 bases from J, the junction contained 9 bases not matched to a gene. The DNA of the CDR3 is TGTGCCAGCAGCTTACGGTTAGCGGGAGTGTCGGATACGCAGTATTTT. Amino acid sequence: CASSLRLAGVSDTQYF. Full variable domain (missing parts from reference TRBV7-2 and TRBJ2-3): GAGVSQSPSNKVTEKGKDVELRCDPISGHTALYWYRQSLGQGLEFLIYFQGNSAPDKSGLPSDRFSAERTGGSVSTLTIQRTQQEDSAVYLCASSLRLAGVSDTQYFGPGTRLTVL.